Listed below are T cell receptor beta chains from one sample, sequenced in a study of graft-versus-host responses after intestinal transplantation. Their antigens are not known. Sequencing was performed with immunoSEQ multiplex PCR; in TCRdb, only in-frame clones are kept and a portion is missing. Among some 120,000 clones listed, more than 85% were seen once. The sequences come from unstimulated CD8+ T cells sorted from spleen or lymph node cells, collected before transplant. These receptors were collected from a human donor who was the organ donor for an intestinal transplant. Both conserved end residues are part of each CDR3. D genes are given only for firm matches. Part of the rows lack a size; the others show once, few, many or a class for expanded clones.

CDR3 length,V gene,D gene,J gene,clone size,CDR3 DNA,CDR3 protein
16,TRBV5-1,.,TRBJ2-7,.,TGCGCCAGCAGCTTGGCCTCCCTGAGCCTCGCCTACGAGCAGTACTTC,CASSLASLSLAYEQYF
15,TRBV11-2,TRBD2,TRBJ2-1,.,TGTGCCAGCAGCTTGGGACTAGCGGGATACAATGAGCAGTTCTTC,CASSLGLAGYNEQFF
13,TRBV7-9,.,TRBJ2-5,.,TGTGCCAGCAGCTTAGCGATTGAAGAGACCCAGTACTTC,CASSLAIEETQYF
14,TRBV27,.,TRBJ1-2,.,TGTGCCAGCAGTTTATCGACAGGAGTCCCGGGCTACACCTTC,CASSLSTGVPGYTF
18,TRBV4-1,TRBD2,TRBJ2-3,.,TGCGCCAGCAGCCAAGTAAGGGGACTAGCGGCCAGCACAGATACGCAGTATTTT,CASSQVRGLAASTDTQYF
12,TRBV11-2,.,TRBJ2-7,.,TGTGCCAGCAGCTTCTCCGAATACGAGCAGTACTTC,CASSFSEYEQYF
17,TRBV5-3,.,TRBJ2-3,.,TGTGCCAGAAGCGTCGGACGTAAAGACCCTTGGACAGATACGCAGTATTTT,CARSVGRKDPWTDTQYF
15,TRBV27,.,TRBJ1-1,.,TGTGCCAGCAGTTTAGGGGGGTGGGGGAACACTGAAGCTTTCTTT,CASSLGGWGNTEAFF
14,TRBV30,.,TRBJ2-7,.,TGTGCCTGGAGTGTCAGGACACCTTACTACGAGCAGTACTTC,CAWSVRTPYYEQYF
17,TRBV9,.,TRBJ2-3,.,TGTGCCAGCAGCGTAGGGGCAGGACCTACTAGCACAGATACGCAGTATTTT,CASSVGAGPTSTDTQYF
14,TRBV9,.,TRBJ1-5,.,TGTGCCAGCAGCTTTGACAGTAGCAATCAGCCCCAGCATTTT,CASSFDSSNQPQHF
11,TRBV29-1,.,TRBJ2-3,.,TGCAGCGCAAGGAGGGCGGATACGCAGTATTTT,CSARRADTQYF
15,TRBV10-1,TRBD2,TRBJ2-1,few,TGCGCCAGCAGCCCCGGGACTAGCATCCACAATGAGCAGTTCTTC,CASSPGTSIHNEQFF
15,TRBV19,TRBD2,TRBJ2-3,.,TGTGCCAGTAGTATAACGGGAGGGGGCACAGATACGCAGTATTTT,CASSITGGGTDTQYF
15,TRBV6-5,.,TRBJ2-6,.,TGTGCCAGCAGTTATTCCCACTCTGGGGCCAACGTCCTGACTTTC,CASSYSHSGANVLTF
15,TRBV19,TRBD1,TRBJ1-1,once,TGTGCCAGTAGTATGTCCGGGACAGGGGGCACTGAAGCTTTCTTT,CASSMSGTGGTEAFF